This TCR beta chain was profiled in a study of a mutant IDH1 vaccine in newly diagnosed glioma (dated by TCRdb to the early 2020s). As for the study more broadly: Of the approximately 35 treated patients, about 62% were male and around 40% were female, and a mean age of around 40 years was recorded. Before enrollment, most patients had been given radiochemotherapy with temozolomide as standard therapy, while the rest had received either radiotherapy alone or temozolomide alone. Peripheral blood was collected at six visits: V03 (baseline), V05, V07, V10, V12 and V13. For exploratory analyses, around 23 treated patients had longitudinal TCRB deep sequencing done wherever samples were available. Summary of the overall study and its limitations: The authors stated that sample limitations prevented analyses of patient blood samples from being reproduced. Pseudoprogression appeared unrelated to alterations in the top peripheral T cell clonotypes detected by TCRB sequencing. Selection of PBMC samples for TCRB deep sequencing was based on availability. Across multiple MHC alleles, vaccine-induced immune responses were seen in around 94% of patients.

This specimen's time point label, per the study, means: baseline, week 1 (first vaccination visit). The treatment or condition label corresponds to: pre-vaccination baseline after standard-of-care therapy. All donors had newly diagnosed IDH1-mutant astrocytomas of WHO grade 3 or 4 that showed loss of nuclear ATRX. The samples were drawn from NOA16, a multicentre, single-arm, open-label phase I trial in Germany that tested a mutant IDH1 peptide vaccine in humans for the first time. Blood drawn at visit V03 was used as the baseline sample for immunogenicity testing. Genomic DNA for TCRB sequencing was isolated from EDTA blood with the DNeasy Blood and Tissue Kit. Libraries were constructed by the immunoSEQ multiplex PCR assay. Following the manufacturer's protocol, the hsTCRB Kit was used to amplify rearranged TCR beta chain sequences. An Illumina MiSeq was used to sequence the TCRB libraries. For the original study's pipeline: The proprietary platform of the kit vendor was used for demultiplexing, trimming and gene mapping. TCRdb took this table from immuneACCESS and kept in-frame rearrangements with V and J called. Such tables lack part of the clones; where checked against another copy, unresolved V genes explain under half of the gap, and the rest is unexplained. Clone size and the V and J calls come from that table; the DNA yielded D and trimming. The table for this sample lists 70,000 or so clones; 80% to 90% of them were counted only once. The ten top clones hold approximately 4.2% of the sample.

In the case of this clone: Its antigen is not yet known. No base quality values were provided; no much bigger clone lies one nucleotide off.

In the germline V gene (reference sequence), CDR1 corresponds to LNHNV and CDR2 to YYDKDF. Measured from the cysteine to the phenylalanine, the CDR3 is 12 residues long. This entry keeps only the CDR3 DNA: 36 bases, framed from base 1. Trimming accounts for 5 bases at V and 8 bases at J, while the number of junction bases matched to no gene is 1. The TCR sequence derives from a woman under 30 with glioma. Some clones in this sample may be carry-over from other donors' samples. The source was peripheral blood mononuclear cells (PBMCs), collected from a glioma patient treated with radiotherapy, temozolomide or both. The rearranged chain carries TRBV15 and TRBJ1-4; 8 bases in the middle match TRBD1. The CDR3 sequence is CATSPGGEKLFF. At the DNA level, the sequence is TGTGCCACCAGCCCAGGGGGCGAAAAACTGTTTTTT.